These T cell receptor beta chains were read from a single sample in a study of beta chain features in type 1 diabetes. Here immunoSEQ multiplex PCR was the method, and the copy in TCRdb shows in-frame clones only, minus some. The sample carries roughly 180,000 clones, 6% to 9% recorded once. Input material: central memory CD4+ T cells from blood. All receptors come from a man younger than 35 with type 1 diabetes. Both conserved end residues are part of each CDR3.

J	V	CDR3
TRBJ2-1	TRBV4-3	CASSQGGTSGGGYNEQFF
TRBJ2-7	TRBV7-2	CASSSRDGYEQYF
TRBJ2-7	TRBV27	CASSLWAVSSGGVYEQYF
TRBJ1-4	TRBV28	CASSTVQGAGNEKLFF
TRBJ2-3	TRBV29-1	CRYSTGTSNYF
TRBJ2-7	TRBV4-2	CASSQAAPLAGARYEQYF
TRBJ2-1	TRBV5-1	CASSTPGQFNEQFF
TRBJ2-1	TRBV29-1	CSVEITEYNEQFF
TRBJ1-5	TRBV2	CASSEVGADQPQHF
TRBJ1-2	TRBV18	CASSPPLTANYGYTF
TRBJ2-1	TRBV10-3	CAISDQEGHNEQFF
TRBJ2-2	TRBV9	CASSRDRSGPGELFF
TRBJ2-3	TRBV6-1	CASTGQGNTDTQYF
TRBJ2-3	TRBV7-2	CASGASGGFTDTQYF
TRBJ2-3	TRBV27	CASQRGGTDTQYF
TRBJ2-7	TRBV9	CASSVRLGGEQYF
TRBJ1-2	TRBV29-1	CSVGSAGGHYGYTF